Following are 2 T cell receptor beta chains from one sample sequenced in a study of human T cells and chemical hapten exposure. In TCRdb, the RACE reads were re-called with MiXCR into one record per CDR3 protein. The repertoire holds around 300,000 distinct CDR3 sequences, 7.5% to 9% seen once, with 0.9% to 1.5% in the top ten. Indicated time point: pre-sensitization, week 0. The treatment was: therapeutic diphenylcyclopropenone sensitization with weekly scalp DPC. Sequences were derived from whole blood, sampled in connection with sensitization to the hapten diphenylcyclopropenone (DPC). These receptors all come from a man aged 18 to 29 with alopecia areata. Some clones in this sample may be carry-over from other donors' samples.

This clonotype was counted between two and nine times. The V gene is TRBV12-3 or TRBV12-4, the J gene TRBJ2-7, with D possibly being TRBD1 or TRBD2 (5 bases each). V was clipped by 6 bases and J by 6 bases, with 21 bases between them. The CDR3 is 15 residues long. The CDR3 coding sequence is TGTGCCAGCAGCGGGACGTCCCTCCAGCATGGCGAGCAGTACGTC. Its protein product is CASSGTSLQHGEQYV.

The V gene is TRBV27, the J gene TRBJ1-6; a possible D gene is TRBD1 (6 bases). Trimming took 7 bases from V and 9 from J, leaving 19 bases between them. The CDR3 spans 15 residues. Germline V gives CDR1 MNHEY, CDR2 SMNVEV (reference sequence). The chain's CDR3 is CASTISGTRVSPLHF. Written as DNA, the CDR3 is TGTGCCAGCACCATCTCCGGGACACGGGTTTCACCCCTCCACTTT.